This entry lists 27 T cell receptor beta chains sequenced from one sample in a study of blood T cell repertoires in COVID-19. The method was immunoSEQ multiplex PCR; TCRdb's version includes in-frame clones alone and lacks a portion of them. The sample records over 150,000 clones, about 90% being singletons. The sequenced material came from peripheral blood. The receptors were sampled from a man in his fifties with acute or convalescent COVID-19.

This CDR3 reads CASSSPGAGADTQYF. DNA of the CDR3: TGTGCCAGCAGCTCCCCGGGGGCGGGGGCAGATACGCAGTATTTT. The rearrangement uses TRBV11-3 and TRBJ2-3; maybe TRBD2 (7 bases). There are 15 residues in the CDR3. Germline V CDR1 and CDR2: SGHNT, YENEEA. The V end lost 4 bases, the J end lost 4 bases, and 15 bases lay between the germline ends.

This chain joins TRBV2 and TRBJ2-3; 7 nucleotides agree with TRBD1. The CDR3 spans 15 residues. Per germline, CDR1 SNHLY and CDR2 FYNNEI. V lost 5 bases, J lost 7 bases, and 12 bases stayed unmatched. The CDR3: CASSTTGIGSNTQYF. CDR3 bases: TGTGCCAGCAGTACGACAGGGATTGGTTCAAATACGCAGTATTTT.

The chain recombines TRBV6-5 with TRBJ2-7; 12 nucleotides agree with TRBD2. The CDR3 loop spans 15 amino acids. V lost 6 bases, J lost 2 bases, and 5 bases stayed unmatched. Looked up from germline, CDR1 is MNHEY and CDR2 is SVGAGI. Written as DNA, the CDR3 is TGTGCCAGCAGACCTCTAGCGGGAGGGACCTACGAGCAGTACTTC. This translates into CASRPLAGGTYEQYF.

The V call is TRBV4-1, the J call TRBJ2-7; no firm D call. The CDR3 is made up of 12 amino acids. V was shortened by 1 base and J by 2 bases, with 3 bases between the two germline ends. The germline gives CDR1 MGHRA, CDR2 YSYEKL. The CDR3 sequence: CASSQGTYEQYF. The CDR3 coding sequence is TGCGCCAGCAGCCAAGGTACCTACGAGCAGTACTTC.

This chain's CDR3 is CASSLVRQDGNTIYF. CDR3 coding DNA: TGTGCCAGCAGCTTAGTGCGACAGGATGGAAACACCATATATTTT. The gene calls are TRBV7-2 and TRBJ1-3, with D possibly matching TRBD1 (6 bases). V gave up 1 base and J gave up 3 bases, with 10 bases separating them. Per the germline V gene, CDR1 is SGHTA and CDR2 is FQGNSA. The CDR3 contains 15 residues.

This chain connects TRBV28 to TRBJ1-2, with D possibly matching TRBD1 (6 bases). V was shortened by 7 bases and J by 3 bases, with 15 bases between the two germline ends. Germline assignment: CDR1 MDHEN and CDR2 SYDVKM. The CDR3 extends over 14 amino acids. CDR3 amino acids: CASTTTQGYYGYTF. CDR3 in DNA: TGTGCCAGCACTACAACCCAGGGGTACTATGGCTACACCTTC.

The chain has TRBV7-9 and TRBJ2-5; D uncertain. Trimming cost V 1 base and J 5 bases, with 14 bases left between them. Germline V gene sequence: CDR1 SEHNR, CDR2 FQNEAQ (reference sequence). This CDR3 has 15 residues. In nucleotides, the CDR3 is TGTGCCAGCAGCTTAGACGGGTATCGACGGGAGACCCAGTACTTC. This gives the protein CASSLDGYRRETQYF. The whole variable domain, remainder taken from reference TRBV7-9 and TRBJ2-5, is DTGVSQNPRHKITKRGQNVTFRCDPISEHNRLYWYRQTLGQGPEFLTYFQNEAQLEKSRLLSDRFSAERPKGSFSTLEIQRTEQGDSAMYLCASSLDGYRRETQYFGPGTRLLVL.

The chain uses TRBV11-2 and TRBJ1-1; D is uncertain. V was cut by 2 bases and J by 7 bases, with 14 bases left in between. This CDR3 has 14 amino acids. Germline V gives CDR1 SGHAT, CDR2 FQNNGV. In nucleotides, the CDR3 is TGTGCCAGCAGCTTAACCGCCCCAGGTTTTGAAGCTTTCTTT. As protein: CASSLTAPGFEAFF.

V usage is TRBV2 and J usage is TRBJ2-2; TRBD1 might be the D (7 bases). With 6 bases removed from V and 1 base from J, the gap between germline ends came to 12 bases. This CDR3 spans 15 amino acids. CDR1 and CDR2 from the germline V gene are SNHLY and FYNNEI. CDR3 sequence reads: CASRGRTGNTGELFF. The CDR3 DNA is TGTGCCAGCAGGGGGAGGACAGGGAACACCGGGGAGCTGTTTTTT.

The chain uses TRBV5-5 and TRBJ1-3, with 7 positions matching TRBD1. Germline V gene sequence: CDR1 SGHKS, CDR2 YYEKEE (reference sequence). V lost 5 bases, J lost 0 bases, and 5 bases stayed unmatched. The CDR3 totals 15 residues. The CDR3 DNA reads as TGTGCCAGCAGTCAGACAGGGTACTCTGGAAACACCATATATTTT. Its protein is CASSQTGYSGNTIYF.

The chain couples TRBV6-6 to TRBJ2-7; TRBD1 matches at 7 bases. CDR1 and CDR2 (germline): MNHNY, SVGAGI (reference sequence). This CDR3 region has 15 residues. The J segment lost 2 bases and the V segment lost 2 bases, leaving 6 bases of the junction unmatched. The CDR3 nucleotides read TGTGCCAGCAGTTACGCAGTACAGGGGCCCTACGAGCAGTACTTC. This translates into CASSYAVQGPYEQYF.

The chain uses TRBV5-6 and TRBJ1-5; tentatively, D is TRBD1 (6 bases). Germline V gene lookup returns CDR1 SGHDT and CDR2 YYEEEE. The CDR3 totals 15 residues. V was cut by 3 bases and J by 3 bases, with 13 bases left in between. CDR3 DNA sequence: TGTGCCAGCAGCTCGGGGGGCAGGATCAATCAGCCCCAGCATTTT. This encodes CASSSGGRINQPQHF. Full variable domain (outside the CDR3, taken from reference TRBV5-6 and TRBJ1-5): DAGVTQSPTHLIKTRGQQVTLRCSPKSGHDTVSWYQQALGQGPQFIFQYYEEEERQRGNFPDRFSGHQFPNYSSELNVNALLLGDSALYLCASSSGGRINQPQHFGDGTRLSIL.

This sequence joins TRBV30 and TRBJ1-1; D might be TRBD1 (5 bases). Germline V gives CDR1 GTSNPN, CDR2 SVGIG (reference sequence). Trimming took off 3 bases at V and 4 bases at J, with 12 bases between the two ends. The CDR3 is made up of 13 amino acids. CDR3 sequence reads: CAWRGQGRTEAFF. The CDR3 region has the DNA TGTGCCTGGAGAGGCCAGGGCCGCACTGAAGCTTTCTTT.

The chain joins TRBV7-2 to TRBJ2-7; TRBD2 matches 8 bases. The CDR3 is 18 amino acids. With V trimmed by 0 bases and J by 2 bases, 12 bases remained unmatched. CDR1 and CDR2 from the germline V gene are SGHTA and FQGNSA. The CDR3 reads CASSLAGVLAGLPYEQYV. CDR3 nucleotides: TGTGCCAGCAGCTTAGCCGGGGTGCTAGCGGGCCTCCCCTACGAGCAGTACGTC.

The chain combines TRBV7-3 with TRBJ2-1, with D possibly being TRBD2 (6 bases). The CDR3 loop spans 16 amino acids. Trimming removed 5 bases at V and 0 bases at J, with 14 bases between. Germline V gives CDR1 SGHTA, CDR2 FQGTGA. In nucleotides, the CDR3 is TGTGCCAGCAGCATGGAGGGGCCGAGCTCCTACAATGAGCAGTTCTTC. Translation gives CASSMEGPSSYNEQFF.

V is TRBV25-1 and J is TRBJ2-1, with a tentative D call TRBD2 (5 bases). V was cut by 5 bases and J by 5 bases, with 7 bases left in between. The CDR3 extends over 12 amino acids. The germline CDR1 and CDR2 sequences are MGHDK and SYGVNS. This CDR3 reads CASSRTDNEQFF. The CDR3 bases are TGTGCCAGCAGTCGGACTGACAATGAGCAGTTCTTC.

The rearrangement uses TRBV19 and TRBJ2-3, with D perhaps TRBD2 (6 bases). The germline gives CDR1 LNHDA, CDR2 SQIVND (reference sequence). The CDR3 has 15 residues. With 5 bases removed from V and 4 bases from J, the gap between germline ends came to 16 bases. The CDR3 here is CASSPRGGEADTQYF. The CDR3 region has the DNA TGTGCCAGTAGTCCAAGGGGAGGTGAGGCAGATACGCAGTATTTT.

This chain links TRBV7-9 with TRBJ1-2; 7 bases agree with TRBD1. The CDR3 consists of 15 residues. V lost 4 bases and J lost 1; bases outside the gene matches: 6. Germline V gives CDR1 SEHNR, CDR2 FQNEAQ (reference sequence). This CDR3 is CASSSSRGHNYGYTF. As DNA, the CDR3 is TGTGCCAGCAGCTCCTCGAGGGGGCATAACTATGGCTACACCTTC.

The chain combines TRBV7-2 with TRBJ2-1, with 8 nucleotides matching TRBD1. There are 14 residues in the CDR3. V shed 5 bases, J shed 7 bases, and the junction held 7 bases outside the gene matches. Germline lookup yields CDR1 SGHTA and CDR2 FQGNSA. CDR3 bases: TGTGCCAGCAGCCCCGACAGGGGTGTGAATGAGCAGTTCTTC. Translating gives CASSPDRGVNEQFF.

This sequence joins TRBV28 and TRBJ2-7, with D tentatively TRBD1 (7 bases). CDR1 and CDR2 from the germline V gene are MDHEN and SYDVKM. There are 15 residues in the CDR3. Trimming shortened V by 5 bases and J by 6 bases, and 20 bases separated the two germline ends. The chain's CDR3 is CASSLPGRGDVEQYV. The CDR3 DNA reads TGTGCCAGCAGTCTTCCGGGCAGGGGGGATGTCGAGCAGTACGTC.

The V call is TRBV4-1, the J call TRBJ2-7, with D perhaps TRBD2 (6 bases). Trimming cost V 2 bases and J 7 bases, with 18 bases left between them. Per the germline V gene, CDR1 is MGHRA and CDR2 is YSYEKL. The CDR3 has 15 residues. The CDR3 DNA reads TGCGCCAGCAGCCAAAAACCCGGGACTTTAGGGGAGCAGTACTTC. This sequence encodes CASSQKPGTLGEQYF.

The V and J genes are TRBV9 and TRBJ2-2; tentative D call: TRBD2 (5 bases). The germline V and J ends were trimmed by 0 bases and 8 bases, with 5 bases remaining between them. CDR1 is SGDLS, CDR2 YYNGEE, per germline. This CDR3 spans 12 amino acids. The CDR3 spells CASSVGRGELFF. CDR3 nucleotides: TGTGCCAGCAGCGTAGGGAGGGGGGAGCTGTTTTTT.

This clone was seen once. The chain uses TRBV30 and TRBJ2-3; 7 bases fit TRBD2. Germline V lookup: CDR1 GTSNPN, CDR2 SVGIG (reference sequence). This CDR3 spans 14 amino acids. V shed 4 bases, J shed 6 bases, and the junction held 10 bases outside the gene matches. In DNA, the CDR3 is TGTGCCTGGAAAGGGACTACCAAGTGGGATACGCAGTATTTT. Translation: CAWKGTTKWDTQYF.

V usage is TRBV19 and J usage is TRBJ1-4; possible D gene TRBD1, 5 bases. The CDR3 spans 13 residues. V lost 8 bases and J 8 bases, leaving 15 bases between the germline ends. The germline CDR1 and CDR2 sequences are LNHDA and SQIVND (reference sequence). CDR3 loop: CASSRTGEEKLFF. DNA for the CDR3: TGTGCCAGTTCTAGGACGGGGGAGGAAAAACTGTTTTTT.

This chain uses TRBV9 with TRBJ2-2, with no clear D. The CDR3 contains 14 residues. V was clipped by 2 bases and J by 4 bases, with 9 bases between them. Germline CDR1 SGDLS, CDR2 YYNGEE. CDR3 nucleotides: TGTGCCAGCAGCGTTCGGCCGGGCACCGGGGAGCTGTTTTTT. Encoded protein: CASSVRPGTGELFF.

The gene calls are TRBV27 and TRBJ1-1; 9 nucleotides align to TRBD1. Germline V gene lookup returns CDR1 MNHEY and CDR2 SMNVEV (reference sequence). Trimming removed 5 bases from V and 1 base from J; junction bases left unmatched: 8. This CDR3 spans 16 amino acids. CDR3 DNA: TGTGCCAGCAGTCCGGGACAGGGTTTGAAGAACACTGAAGCTTTCTTT. The encoded protein is CASSPGQGLKNTEAFF.

This sequence joins TRBV6-5 and TRBJ1-2; TRBD1 might be the D (5 bases). Germline values: CDR1 MNHEY, CDR2 SVGAGI. This CDR3 has 16 residues. Trimming removed 2 bases at V and 0 bases at J, with 13 bases between. The CDR3 loop reads CASSYSAQAANYGYTF. The CDR3 DNA reads TGTGCCAGCAGTTACAGTGCACAGGCAGCTAACTATGGCTACACCTTC.